This T cell receptor (beta chain) was recovered during a study of cytomegalovirus exposure and HLA in healthy donors. The study, taken as a whole, reports: As a later analysis showed, a missense DCLRE1C variant was linked to trimming of TCR beta V- and J-genes. The classifier, whose performance was assessed in both the original and validation cohorts, reportedly diagnosed cytomegalovirus status with high specificity and sensitivity. For presence/absence analyses, sequencing depth was assumed to be roughly uniform across donors.

This clone appeared a few times. Its antigen is currently unknown. V shed 7 bases and J shed 8 bases, with 11 bases lying between them. The CDR3 extends over 11 amino acids. Germline-derived CDR1 and CDR2 are SEHNR and FQNEAQ (reference sequence). In the PCR, 60 Vbeta and 13 Jbeta primers were used. Sequenced by immunoSEQ multiplex PCR; TCRdb stores in-frame clones only, minus some. The sample comprises roughly 200,000 clones, around three quarters of which are singletons, and 1.8% rests with the top ten. The specimen was PBMCs. This sequence was found in a woman aged 25 to 45 in good health and CMV-seronegative. This chain uses TRBV7-9 with TRBJ1-1; the D gene is possibly TRBD1 (5 bases). DNA of the CDR3: TGTGCCAGCACCCCGGGGGGGGAAGCTTTCTTT. Protein product: CASTPGGEAFF.